What follows is one T cell receptor (beta chain) and its context. As yet, its antigen is unknown. The CDR3 loop spans 15 amino acids. Germline CDR1 reads SGHAT; CDR2 reads FQNNGV. J gave up 3 bases and V 4 bases, and 5 bases lay outside the gene matches. The record originates from a study of identifying expanded T cells in peripheral blood. Study conclusions and caveats: Over two and four weeks, about 15 and 18 clones changed, versus around 1.2 between replicates.

Healthy donors had no documented immune events, such as infections, while sampled. Generated by immunoSEQ multiplex PCR, the TCRdb table keeps only in-frame clones and is missing some. Of under 110,000 clones detected, around 90% appear once; the ten largest clones hold roughly a sixth. The sequence was obtained from a person between 18 and 69 years old in good health. The rearrangement links TRBV11-2 to TRBJ2-5, with TRBD1 matching 10 bases. Sequenced material: blood. CDR3 in amino acids: CASSSAGTGEETQYF. The CDR3 DNA reads TGTGCCAGCAGCTCTGCCGGGACAGGGGAAGAGACCCAGTACTTC.